Shown below are 20 T cell receptor beta chains from a single sample sequenced in a study of blood T cell repertoires in COVID-19. Data came from immunoSEQ multiplex PCR; TCRdb stores just in-frame clones and leaves some out. The table has about 400,000 clones, approximately 88% seen once. The sample consisted of PBMCs or T cells enriched from blood (not recorded which). The receptors shown here come from a middle-aged woman with acute COVID-19.

The V gene is TRBV5-8, the J gene TRBJ1-1, with TRBD1 matching 7 bases. The CDR3 sequence is 13 residues long. The V gene end was trimmed by 4 bases and the J gene end by 8 bases; junction bases not matched to a gene: 8. CDR1 SGHTS and CDR2 YDEGEE come from the germline V gene. CDR3 protein: CASSRRTGAEAFF. Written as DNA, the CDR3 is TGTGCCAGCAGCAGACGGACAGGTGCGGAAGCTTTCTTT.

In its sample, this clone was seen once. The rearrangement joins TRBV5-1 to TRBJ1-5; D unresolved. The V and J ends lost 1 base and 4 bases respectively, with 12 bases between them. The CDR3 length is 15 residues. The germline CDR1 and CDR2 sequences are SGHRS and YFSETQ. CDR3 protein: CASSLQAGRNQPQHF. The CDR3 DNA reads TGCGCCAGCAGCTTGCAAGCAGGTCGAAATCAGCCCCAGCATTTT.

This clone was seen a few times. The chain joins TRBV10-3 to TRBJ1-4; D is possibly TRBD1 (5 bases). Trimming pared 3 bases from V and 0 bases from J, leaving 11 bases between. Germline V gene data show CDR1 as ENHRY and CDR2 as SYGVKD. The CDR3 is made up of 16 amino acids. The CDR3, as DNA: TGTGCCATCAGTGATACCGCGGGGCCAACTAATGAAAAACTGTTTTTT. This encodes CAISDTAGPTNEKLFF.

V gene TRBV3-1 (or the pseudogene TRBV3-2) combines with J gene TRBJ1-2; 7 bases match TRBD1. The trim removed 6 bases at V and 6 bases at J, leaving 13 bases unmatched. CDR1 is LGHDT and CDR2 is YNNKEL in the germline V gene (reference sequence). The CDR3 is 15 residues long. The CDR3 loop reads CASSQNGQDLNGYTF. Written as DNA, the CDR3 is TGTGCCAGCAGTCAGAACGGACAGGACCTCAATGGCTACACCTTC.

The chain employs TRBV5-1 and TRBJ1-2; no firm D call. V gave up 1 base and J gave up 6 bases, with 13 bases separating them. Per germline, CDR1 SGHRS and CDR2 YFSETQ. The CDR3 spans 14 residues. In nucleotides, the CDR3 is TGCGCCAGCAGCTTGACAGACCTTTTGGATGGCTACACCTTC. Translated, it gives CASSLTDLLDGYTF.

The chain uses TRBV18 and TRBJ1-5; a possible D gene is TRBD1 (6 bases). The CDR3 has 13 residues. Germline V lookup: CDR1 KGHSH, CDR2 LQKENI. Trimming removed 3 bases at V and 5 bases at J, with 8 bases between. The CDR3 nucleotides read TGTGCCAGCTCACCCGCAGGGGATCAGCCCCAGCATTTT. This translates into CASSPAGDQPQHF.

J is TRBJ2-3 and V is TRBV9, with 12 positions matching TRBD2. The CDR3 loop spans 18 amino acids. V was pared by 0 bases and J by 6 bases, with 11 bases of the junction left unmatched. CDR1 is SGDLS and CDR2 is YYNGEE in the germline V gene. For the CDR3, the DNA is TGTGCCAGCAGCGTAGCCGCGACTAGCGGGGGCCTTCGGGATACGCAGTATTTT. Translating it yields CASSVAATSGGLRDTQYF.

The CDR3 DNA sequence: TGTGCCAGCCAAATGTCGGGTAGCAATCAGCCCCAGCATTTT. Protein sequence: CASQMSGSNQPQHF. The chain couples TRBV6-5 to TRBJ1-5; D unclear. The V and J ends lost 8 bases and 0 bases respectively, with 11 bases between them. This CDR3 is 14 amino acids long. In germline, CDR1 is MNHEY, CDR2 SVGAGI.

V is TRBV2 and J is TRBJ2-1, with D perhaps TRBD1 (6 bases). CDR1 and CDR2 from the germline V gene are SNHLY and FYNNEI. There are 12 residues in the CDR3. The V and J ends lost 6 bases and 9 bases respectively, with 12 bases between them. The CDR3 spells CASSVQGGEQFF. The CDR3 DNA reads as TGTGCCAGCAGCGTACAGGGTGGTGAGCAGTTCTTC. Supplemented by reference TRBV2 and TRBJ2-1, the full variable domain reads EPEVTQTPSHQVTQMGQEVILRCVPISNHLYFYWYRQILGQKVEFLVSFYNNEISEKSEIFDDQFSVERPDGSNFTLKIRSTKLEDSAMYFCASSVQGGEQFFGPGTRLTVL.

This clone was detected only once. This chain joins TRBV4-1 and TRBJ1-1; D ambiguous. CDR1 is MGHRA, CDR2 YSYEKL, per germline. The CDR3 spans 14 residues. V was pared by 0 bases and J by 4 bases, with 9 bases between. The DNA for the CDR3 is TGCGCCAGCAGCCAAGAGGCGGTGTTCACTGAAGCTTTCTTT. This codes for CASSQEAVFTEAFF.

This clone appeared a few times. The chain combines TRBV5-1 with TRBJ1-1, with TRBD1 matching over 8 bases. The V and J ends lost 1 base and 7 bases, in that order; junction bases with no gene match: 6. The CDR3 contains 14 residues. CDR1 SGHRS and CDR2 YFSETQ come from the germline V gene. CDR3 coding DNA: TGCGCCAGCAGCTTGCAGGGGGCTTCTGGTGAAGCTTTCTTT. Protein sequence: CASSLQGASGEAFF.

The chain joins TRBV14 to TRBJ2-3; TRBD1 matches at 7 bases. CDR1 is SGHDN and CDR2 is FVKESK in the germline V gene. Trimming cost V 4 bases and J 8 bases; bases outside gene matches: 6. The CDR3 runs to 13 residues. This CDR3 is CASSPTGIGTQYF. The CDR3 nucleotides read TGTGCCAGCAGCCCGACAGGGATTGGTACGCAGTATTTT.

This clone was seen a handful of times. This rearrangement joins TRBV15 to TRBJ1-4, with 7 bases that match TRBD1. The J segment lost 7 bases and the V segment lost 4 bases, leaving 3 bases of the junction unmatched. CDR1 and CDR2 from the germline V gene are LNHNV and YYDKDF (reference sequence). The CDR3 has 13 amino acids. The DNA for the CDR3 is TGTGCCACCAGCAAGGGACAGAGTGAAAAACTGTTTTTT. It yields the protein CATSKGQSEKLFF.

The chain combines TRBV9 with TRBJ1-1; D uncertain. The germline V and J ends were trimmed by 3 bases and 6 bases, with 15 bases remaining between them. CDR1 and CDR2 (germline): SGDLS, YYNGEE. CDR3 length: 14 residues. CDR3 sequence: CASSERVYSPEAFF. CDR3 nucleotide sequence: TGTGCCAGCAGCGAGAGGGTATATAGCCCTGAAGCTTTCTTT.

The chain is built from TRBV15 and TRBJ2-3, with 8 bases matching TRBD2. Germline CDR1 reads LNHNV; CDR2 reads YYDKDF (reference sequence). With V trimmed by 2 bases and J by 5 bases, 18 bases remained unmatched. The CDR3 has 19 residues. Here the CDR3 reads CATSRHNSPGLEPRDTQYF. The DNA for the CDR3 is TGTGCCACCAGCAGACACAATTCGCCGGGACTAGAACCGAGAGATACGCAGTATTTT.

This chain joins TRBV19 and TRBJ1-3, with 7 nucleotides matching TRBD1. The CDR3 contains 17 residues. J lost 3 bases, V lost 4 bases, and 12 bases had no gene match. CDR1 and CDR2 from the germline V gene are LNHDA and SQIVND (reference sequence). The CDR3: CASSTGQVLTLGNTIYF. In nucleotides, the CDR3 is TGTGCCAGTAGTACCGGACAGGTGCTTACTCTTGGAAACACCATATATTTT.

The V and J genes are TRBV20-1 and TRBJ2-2, with D unresolved. Trimming stripped 2 bases from V and 6 bases from J, with 4 bases between. Germline CDR1 reads DFQATT; CDR2 reads SNEGSKA (reference sequence). CDR3 size: 11 residues. CDR3 sequence (DNA): TGCAGTGCTAGATCGGCCGGGGAGCTGTTTTTT. As protein: CSARSAGELFF.

V and J are TRBV20-1 and TRBJ2-7, with TRBD1 identical over 7 bases. Germline V gene data show CDR1 as DFQATT and CDR2 as SNEGSKA (reference sequence). With V trimmed by 3 bases and J by 1 base, 3 bases remained unmatched. The CDR3 runs to 13 residues. As DNA, the CDR3 is TGCAGTGCTAGTGGGGACAGATCCTACGAGCAGTACTTC. It specifies CSASGDRSYEQYF.

The J gene is TRBJ1-2, the V gene TRBV6-1; 9 positions match TRBD1. Germline V gene lookup returns CDR1 MNHNS and CDR2 SASEGT. V trimming: 2 bases; J trimming: 8 bases; junction bases outside the gene matches: 15. The CDR3 has 17 residues. In nucleotides, the CDR3 is TGTGCCAGCAGTGAAACCCGTTTTGGGACAGGGACGGGAGGCTACACCTTC. Amino acid sequence: CASSETRFGTGTGGYTF.

This clone was seen just once. V gene TRBV4-1 combines with J gene TRBJ1-6; D remains ambiguous. This CDR3 has 18 amino acids. Germline CDR1 is MGHRA and CDR2 is YSYEKL. Trimming cost V 2 bases and J 6 bases, with 20 bases left between them. CDR3 sequence: CASSQSSGGWSFNSPLHF. The CDR3 DNA sequence: TGCGCCAGCAGCCAATCATCGGGTGGGTGGTCGTTTAATTCACCCCTCCACTTT.